Included here is one T cell receptor (beta chain) sequence, with context. Its target is unknown. These data originate in a study of long-term antiretroviral therapy in people with HIV. General observations from the study: Controls exceeded HIV repertoires in CDR3 length range. ART adherence, viral resistance and therapy changes went unrecorded.

The run of the v3.0 immunoSEQ assay was at survey level. Assay used: immunoSEQ multiplex PCR; TCRdb lists only in-frame clones, some missing. The data hold under 45,000 clones, with 85% observed a single time. Germline assignment: CDR1 SGHTA and CDR2 FQGNSA. Trimming removed 4 bases at V and 5 bases at J, with 6 bases between. The CDR3 loop spans 13 amino acids. The chain carries TRBV7-2 and TRBJ1-6; no reliable D call. This TCR was recovered from a woman aged 30 to 39 with HIV. The sample in question was unsorted PBMCs, obtained just over 2.7 years before starting antiretroviral therapy. Here the CDR3 DNA reads TGTGCCAGCAGCTCAAATAATAATTCACCCCTCCACTTT. This translates into CASSSNNNSPLHF.